A single T cell receptor (beta chain) is shown here with its context. The antigen it recognizes is unknown. No base quality values were provided; no much bigger clone lies one nucleotide off. Whole blood was collected in K2EDTA tubes by collaborating institutions according to the institutions' own protocols. Collaborator samples were shipped for TCRbeta analysis as frozen whole blood, isolated PBMCs, or DNA extracted from either sample type. This entry comes from a study of blood T cell repertoires in COVID-19 (dated by TCRdb to the early 2020s). At the level of the whole study: The collaborator samples originated in the United States, Italy and Spain and spanned the acute and convalescent phases of COVID-19. The material from the prospective study consisted of cDNA or gDNA derived from T cells, B-cell-depleted T cells, or PBMCs. The dataset comprised deeply sampled blood TCRbeta repertoires from subjects exposed to, actively infected with, or recovered from COVID-19. A freely available public database, intended as a resource for researchers studying the immune response to SARS-CoV-2, is where the repertoires were released. Samples were obtained from the ongoing ImmuneRACE study (first 160 participants) and from over a thousand subjects provided by 6 global collaborators. Nearly every sample came with metadata listing a de-identified subject ID, COVID-19 status, age in years and sex. Where HLA class I and class II types were available, the types were taken from metadata supplied by the sample provider, not from assay-based typing.

TCRbeta CDR3 regions were amplified from genomic DNA using the immunoSEQ Assay, a bias-controlled multiplex PCR. As for how the authors treated the data: Nucleated cell counts per sample were estimated from amplification of reference gene primers within the assay. Sequence reads were collapsed and filtered to measure the absolute abundance of every unique TCRbeta CDR3 rearrangement. For each sample, productive Simpson clonality was calculated by taking the square root of Simpson's diversity index across productive rearrangements. Not all clones reach the TCRdb copy of this immuneACCESS table, which keeps in-frame sequences only. Checked studies attribute under half of the gap to unresolved V genes and leave the rest unexplained. That table supplies the V and J calls and clone size; D and trimming were determined from the DNA. This sample is represented by some 150,000 clones; roughly four fifths of them were singletons. The top ten clones comprise about 8% of the sample.

Looking up the germline V gene yields CDR1 SGHDT and CDR2 YYEEEE. From the cysteine through the phenylalanine, the CDR3 covers 15 amino acids. The only DNA kept is the CDR3, 45 bases in frame from the first base. A distance of 13 bases separates the germline ends of V and J, which lose 4 bases and 0 bases respectively. Results and caveats for the whole study, not just this receptor: The amount of clinical and demographic metadata varied by source and participant and was provided uncurated.

The sample consisted of peripheral blood. The V gene is TRBV5-6 and the J gene is TRBJ1-2, with a weak D call of TRBD1 (5 bases match). This sequence originates from a human donor with acute or convalescent COVID-19. The donor label of this sample is uncertain. The CDR3 protein sequence reads: CASSPDSFSNYGYTF. The bases are TGTGCCAGCAGCCCAGACAGCTTTTCTAACTATGGCTACACCTTC.